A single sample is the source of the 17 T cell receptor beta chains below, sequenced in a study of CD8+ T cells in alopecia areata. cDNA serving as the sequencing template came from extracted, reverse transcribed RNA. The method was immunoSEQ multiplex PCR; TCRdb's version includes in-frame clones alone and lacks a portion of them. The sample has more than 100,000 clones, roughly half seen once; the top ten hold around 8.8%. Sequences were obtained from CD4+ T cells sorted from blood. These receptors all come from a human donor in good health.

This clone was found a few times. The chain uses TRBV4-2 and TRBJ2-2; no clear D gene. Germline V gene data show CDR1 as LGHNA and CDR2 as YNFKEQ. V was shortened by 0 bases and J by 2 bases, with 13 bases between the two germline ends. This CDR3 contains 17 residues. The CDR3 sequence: CASSQDWAGINTGELFF. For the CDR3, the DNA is TGTGCCAGCAGCCAAGATTGGGCTGGGATTAACACCGGGGAGCTGTTTTTT.

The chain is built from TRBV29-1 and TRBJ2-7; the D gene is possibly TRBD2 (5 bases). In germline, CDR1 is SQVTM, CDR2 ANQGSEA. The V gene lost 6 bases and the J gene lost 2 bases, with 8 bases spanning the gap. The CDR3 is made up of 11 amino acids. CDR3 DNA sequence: TGCAGCGTACCGGGGACCTACGAGCAGTACTTC. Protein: CSVPGTYEQYF.

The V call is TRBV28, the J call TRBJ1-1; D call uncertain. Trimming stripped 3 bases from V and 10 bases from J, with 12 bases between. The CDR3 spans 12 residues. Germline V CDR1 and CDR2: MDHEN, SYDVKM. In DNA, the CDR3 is TGTGCCAGCAGTTTGCCCCCCGAGGGAGCTTTCTTT. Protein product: CASSLPPEGAFF.

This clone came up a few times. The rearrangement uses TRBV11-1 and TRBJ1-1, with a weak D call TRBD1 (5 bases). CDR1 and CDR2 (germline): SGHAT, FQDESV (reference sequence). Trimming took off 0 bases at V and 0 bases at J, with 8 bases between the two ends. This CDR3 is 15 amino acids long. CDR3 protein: CASSLAQGVNTEAFF. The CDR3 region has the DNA TGTGCCAGCAGCTTAGCGCAGGGTGTGAACACTGAAGCTTTCTTT.

CDR3 DNA: TGCGCCAGCAGCTTGGTAGGGAAGCGCGAGACCCAGTACTTC. This sequence encodes CASSLVGKRETQYF. The chain uses TRBV5-1 and TRBJ2-5; D call uncertain. The V and J ends lost 0 bases and 5 bases respectively, with 11 bases between them. Looked up from germline, CDR1 is SGHRS and CDR2 is YFSETQ. The CDR3 covers 14 residues.

The CDR3 sequence: CSEFDSQYEQYF. The CDR3 DNA is TGCAGCGAATTCGACAGCCAGTACGAGCAGTACTTC. The rearrangement uses TRBV29-1 and TRBJ2-7, with a weak D call TRBD1 (5 bases). V lost 7 bases and J lost 4, with 14 bases in between. The CDR3 has 12 residues. Germline CDR1 is SQVTM and CDR2 is ANQGSEA.

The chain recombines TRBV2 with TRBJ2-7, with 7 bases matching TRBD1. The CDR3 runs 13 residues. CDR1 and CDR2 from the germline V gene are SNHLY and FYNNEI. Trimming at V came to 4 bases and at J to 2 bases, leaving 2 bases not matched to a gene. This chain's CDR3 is CASSVDRAYEQYF. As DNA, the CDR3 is TGTGCCAGCAGTGTTGACAGGGCCTACGAGCAGTACTTC.

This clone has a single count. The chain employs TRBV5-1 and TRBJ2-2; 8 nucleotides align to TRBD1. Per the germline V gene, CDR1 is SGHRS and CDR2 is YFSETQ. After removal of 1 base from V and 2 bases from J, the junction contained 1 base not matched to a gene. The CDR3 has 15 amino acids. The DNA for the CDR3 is TGCGCCAGCAGCTTGACAGGGGGTAACACCGGGGAGCTGTTTTTT. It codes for CASSLTGGNTGELFF.

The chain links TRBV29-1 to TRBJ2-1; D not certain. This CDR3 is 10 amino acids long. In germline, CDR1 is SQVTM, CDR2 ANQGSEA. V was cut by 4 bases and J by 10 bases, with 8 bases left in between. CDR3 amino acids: CSVGVREQFF. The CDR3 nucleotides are TGCAGCGTTGGAGTGAGAGAGCAGTTCTTC.

The CDR3 region is CSVVHSNTEAFF. The CDR3 nucleotides are TGCAGCGTGGTTCACAGTAACACTGAAGCTTTCTTT. The chain couples TRBV29-1 to TRBJ1-1; no firm D call. CDR1 is SQVTM, CDR2 ANQGSEA, per germline. V was cut by 6 bases and J by 2 bases, with 10 bases left in between. The CDR3 extends over 12 amino acids.

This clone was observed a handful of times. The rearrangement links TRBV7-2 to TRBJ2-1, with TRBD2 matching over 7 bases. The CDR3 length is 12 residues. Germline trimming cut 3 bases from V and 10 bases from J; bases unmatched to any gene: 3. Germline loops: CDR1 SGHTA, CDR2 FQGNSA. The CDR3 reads CASSFLLAEQFF. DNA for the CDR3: TGTGCCAGCAGCTTCCTACTAGCGGAGCAGTTCTTC.

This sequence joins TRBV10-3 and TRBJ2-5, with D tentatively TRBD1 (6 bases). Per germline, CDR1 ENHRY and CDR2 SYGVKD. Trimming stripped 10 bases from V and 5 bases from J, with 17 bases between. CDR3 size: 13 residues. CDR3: CATRKTGAETQYF. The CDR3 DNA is TGTGCCACCAGAAAGACAGGCGCGGAGACCCAGTACTTC.

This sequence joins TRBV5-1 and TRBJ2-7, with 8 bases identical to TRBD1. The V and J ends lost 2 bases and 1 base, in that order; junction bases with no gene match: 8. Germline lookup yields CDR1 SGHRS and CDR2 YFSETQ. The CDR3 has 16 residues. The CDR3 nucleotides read TGCGCCAGCAGCTTCCTTCCTGGACAGGGATCCTACGAGCAGTACTTC. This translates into CASSFLPGQGSYEQYF.

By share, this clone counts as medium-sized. In DNA form, the CDR3 reads TGTGCCAGCAGCAAAGGAACGGGACGGCGGAGTAATTCACCCCTCCACTTT. It specifies CASSKGTGRRSNSPLHF. The chain couples TRBV21-1 to TRBJ1-6. TRBV21-1 is a pseudogene. CDR3 length equals 17 residues.

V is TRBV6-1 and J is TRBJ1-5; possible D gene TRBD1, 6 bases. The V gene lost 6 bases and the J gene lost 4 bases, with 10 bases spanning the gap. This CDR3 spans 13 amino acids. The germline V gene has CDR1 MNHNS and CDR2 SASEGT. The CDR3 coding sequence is TGTGCCAGCAGACAGGGACTTAATCAGCCCCAGCATTTT. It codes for CASRQGLNQPQHF.

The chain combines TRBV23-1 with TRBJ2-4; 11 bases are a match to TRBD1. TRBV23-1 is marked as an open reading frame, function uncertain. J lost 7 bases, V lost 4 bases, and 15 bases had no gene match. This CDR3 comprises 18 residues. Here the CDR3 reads CASSRRDRGGLAGNIQYF. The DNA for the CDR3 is TGCGCCAGCAGTCGCCGGGACAGGGGGGGCCTAGCGGGGAACATTCAGTACTTC.

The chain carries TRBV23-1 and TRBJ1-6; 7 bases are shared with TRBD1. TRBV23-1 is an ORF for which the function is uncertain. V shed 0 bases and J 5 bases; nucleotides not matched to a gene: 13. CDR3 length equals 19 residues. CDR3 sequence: CASSQSPRAQGRNNSPLHF. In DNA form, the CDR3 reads TGCGCCAGCAGTCAATCCCCTCGTGCACAGGGGAGAAATAATTCACCCCTCCACTTT.